Shown below are 30 T cell receptor beta chains from a single sample sequenced in a study of cytomegalovirus exposure and HLA in healthy donors. PCR involved 60 Vbeta and 13 Jbeta primers. The repertoire was sequenced with immunoSEQ multiplex PCR; TCRdb's copy has only in-frame clones and lacks some. The profile shows fewer than 200,000 clones, 65% to 85% of them singletons. The sample comprised PBMCs. These receptor sequences come from a young woman in good health and CMV-seronegative.

The V gene is TRBV4-2, the J gene TRBJ2-1; 11 nucleotides align to TRBD2. J gave up 8 bases and V 4 bases, and 13 bases lay outside the gene matches. Germline loops: CDR1 LGHNA, CDR2 YNFKEQ. This CDR3 has 17 amino acids. The CDR3 sequence: CASSREPGVAGGYEQFF. The CDR3 DNA reads TGTGCCAGCAGCCGAGAACCCGGGGTAGCGGGAGGGTATGAGCAGTTCTTC.

The chain carries TRBV19 and TRBJ2-7; 7 bases line up with TRBD2. The length of the CDR3 is 14 residues. Germline trimming cut 3 bases from V and 2 bases from J; bases unmatched to any gene: 4. CDR1 LNHDA and CDR2 SQIVND come from the germline V gene (reference sequence). CDR3 DNA sequence: TGTGCCAGTAGTATTTCCAGCGGGACCTACGAGCAGTACTTC. Translation gives CASSISSGTYEQYF.

The chain employs TRBV28 and TRBJ2-7; maybe TRBD2 (5 bases). Per the germline V gene, CDR1 is MDHEN and CDR2 is SYDVKM. The V end was cut by 8 bases, the J end by 2 bases, with 7 bases between. There are 11 residues in the CDR3. The CDR3 reads CASGSAYEQYF. CDR3 nucleotide sequence: TGTGCCAGCGGGAGTGCCTACGAGCAGTACTTC.

In the case of this clone: A junction boundary mismatches the germline segment, possibly from a read error. The V call is TRBV6-6, the J call TRBJ2-1; D is ambiguous. The CDR3 is 12 amino acids. The germline gives CDR1 MNHNY, CDR2 SVGAGI (reference sequence). CDR3 DNA sequence: TGTGCCAGCAGTTCTACTAACAACGAGCAGTTCTTC. Translation gives CASSSTNNEQFF.

This clone was recorded once. One end of the junction is discordant with germline, which a read error may explain. The chain joins TRBV7-7 to TRBJ1-1; no reliable D call. Germline CDR1 reads SSHAT; CDR2 reads FNYEAQ (reference sequence). The CDR3 loop spans 13 amino acids. CDR3 residues: CASSRDQNTEAFF. CDR3 coding DNA: TGTGCTAGCAGCCGGGATCAGAACACTGAAGCTTTCTTT.

This clone was observed a few times. The chain recombines TRBV5-4 with TRBJ2-1; a weak D match, TRBD2 (5 bases). Trimming stripped 4 bases from V and 0 bases from J, with 20 bases between. This CDR3 spans 18 amino acids. Per the germline V gene, CDR1 is SGHNT and CDR2 is YYREEE (reference sequence). For the CDR3, the DNA is TGTGCCAGCAGCCGCGACGGACTGGAGGTTTACTCCTACAATGAGCAGTTCTTC. Protein sequence: CASSRDGLEVYSYNEQFF. The entire variable domain, with the rest obtained from reference TRBV5-4 and TRBJ2-1, is as follows: ETGVTQSPTHLIKTRGQQVTLRCSSQSGHNTVSWYQQALGQGPQFIFQYYREEENGRGNFPPRFSGLQFPNYSSELNVNALELDDSALYLCASSRDGLEVYSYNEQFFGPGTRLTVL.

This chain connects TRBV28 to TRBJ1-5; D is possibly TRBD1 (5 bases). The germline gives CDR1 MDHEN, CDR2 SYDVKM. The CDR3 length is 16 residues. V lost 4 bases to trimming and J lost 1 base, with 14 bases between them. The CDR3 sequence is CASSWGVGLSNQPQHF. DNA of the CDR3: TGTGCCAGCAGTTGGGGGGTAGGCCTGAGCAATCAGCCCCAGCATTTT.

The chain joins TRBV19 to TRBJ2-5; TRBD2 aligns across 13 bases. J was trimmed by 2 bases and V by 1 base; bases with no gene match: 7. Germline V gene lookup returns CDR1 LNHDA and CDR2 SQIVND (reference sequence). This CDR3 is 18 amino acids long. The CDR3 loop reads CASSIAPWTSGRQETQYF. In DNA form, the CDR3 reads TGTGCCAGTAGTATAGCTCCGTGGACTAGCGGGAGACAAGAGACCCAGTACTTC.

The chain employs TRBV18 and TRBJ2-2, with D perhaps TRBD2 (6 bases). The CDR3 contains 16 residues. The V end was cut by 2 bases, the J end by 5 bases, with 15 bases between. Per germline, CDR1 KGHSH and CDR2 LQKENI. This CDR3 reads CASSPSAIGGTGELFF. CDR3 in DNA: TGTGCCAGCTCACCATCGGCCATAGGAGGGACCGGGGAGCTGTTTTTT.

The chain recombines TRBV28 with TRBJ2-3; the D gene is possibly TRBD1 (5 bases). The CDR3 contains 15 residues. The germline gives CDR1 MDHEN, CDR2 SYDVKM. V gave up 6 bases and J gave up 2 bases, with 15 bases separating them. CDR3 DNA: TGTGCCAGCAGGTCGACAGTCACCGACACAGATACGCAGTATTTT. Translated: CASRSTVTDTDTQYF.

The chain employs TRBV4-2 and TRBJ2-7, with D possibly TRBD2 on 7 matching bases. Deletions cut 6 bases from V and 2 bases from J, with 20 bases between. Germline V gene lookup returns CDR1 LGHNA and CDR2 YNFKEQ. The CDR3 covers 16 residues. The DNA of the CDR3 is TGTGCCAGCAGGGTGGAGGGGGGCGGGAGTCCCTACGAGCAGTACTTC. Translated: CASRVEGGGSPYEQYF.

Here the CDR3 reads CASSPSGLPDTGELFF. The CDR3 coding sequence is TGTGCCAGCAGCCCATCGGGACTACCTGACACCGGGGAGCTGTTTTTT. This chain joins TRBV7-8 and TRBJ2-2; TRBD2 matches at 7 bases. After removal of 5 bases from V and 3 bases from J, the junction contained 9 bases not matched to a gene. The CDR3 covers 16 residues. Germline-derived CDR1 and CDR2 are SGHVS and FQNEAQ. Filled out from reference TRBV7-8 and TRBJ2-2, the complete variable domain reads GAGVSQSPRYKVAKRGQDVALRCDPISGHVSLFWYQQALGQGPEFLTYFQNEAQLDKSGLPSDRFFAERPEGSVSTLKIQRTQQEDSAVYLCASSPSGLPDTGELFFGEGSRLTVL.

The rearrangement uses TRBV7-3 and TRBJ2-3; 8 positions match TRBD2. With V trimmed by 0 bases and J by 10 bases, 3 bases remained unmatched. Per germline, CDR1 SGHTA and CDR2 FQGTGA. The CDR3 length is 13 residues. CDR3 bases: TGTGCCAGCAGCTTAACTGCTAGCGGGTCGCAGTATTTT. Translation gives CASSLTASGSQYF.

The rearrangement joins TRBV10-3 to TRBJ2-7; 10 nucleotides agree with TRBD2. Germline CDR1 is ENHRY and CDR2 is SYGVKD. The CDR3 runs 13 residues. V shed 10 bases, J shed 6 bases, and the junction held 9 bases outside the gene matches. The CDR3 DNA sequence: TGTGCCACTTCTAGCGGGAGTTCACCCGAGCAGTACTTC. The encoded protein is CATSSGSSPEQYF.

The chain combines TRBV6-1 with TRBJ2-3; D is possibly TRBD2 (6 bases). The CDR3 has 12 amino acids. Deletions cut 10 bases from V and 1 base from J, with 9 bases between. Germline V gene sequence: CDR1 MNHNS, CDR2 SASEGT. The CDR3 region is CATRRGTDTQYF. CDR3 bases: TGTGCCACCCGGAGGGGCACAGATACGCAGTATTTT.

This chain connects TRBV4-1 to TRBJ2-3; no clear D gene. This CDR3 is 13 amino acids long. CDR1 and CDR2 (germline): MGHRA, YSYEKL. The V end lost 1 base, the J end lost 2 bases, and 4 bases lay between the germline ends. The CDR3 sequence: CASSQASTDTQYF. The DNA of the CDR3 is TGCGCCAGCAGCCAAGCCTCCACAGATACGCAGTATTTT.

The chain recombines TRBV7-2 with TRBJ2-1; 12 nucleotides agree with TRBD2. Germline V CDR1 and CDR2: SGHTA, FQGNSA. Trimming at V came to 3 bases and at J to 8 bases, leaving 8 bases not matched to a gene. This CDR3 is 16 amino acids long. CDR3 residues: CASSLVRTSGVDEQFF. CDR3 DNA: TGTGCCAGCAGCTTGGTCCGGACTAGCGGGGTCGATGAGCAGTTCTTC.

This clone was seen a handful of times. V usage is TRBV28 and J usage is TRBJ2-7; tentatively, D is TRBD2 (6 bases). The CDR3 loop spans 15 amino acids. Trimming pared 5 bases from V and 2 bases from J, leaving 16 bases between. Looked up from germline, CDR1 is MDHEN and CDR2 is SYDVKM. The CDR3 spells CASSRLGGTPYEQYF. In DNA form, the CDR3 reads TGTGCCAGCAGTCGGCTTGGTGGGACTCCCTACGAGCAGTACTTC. The full variable domain, rest sourced from reference TRBV28 and TRBJ2-7, is DVKVTQSSRYLVKRTGEKVFLECVQDMDHENMFWYRQDPGLGLRLIYFSYDVKMKEKGDIPEGYSVSREKKERFSLILESASTNQTSMYLCASSRLGGTPYEQYFGPGTRLTVT.

The chain recombines TRBV5-1 with TRBJ2-7; 8 bases match TRBD1. Germline V gene lookup returns CDR1 SGHRS and CDR2 YFSETQ. The V gene end was trimmed by 4 bases and the J gene end by 3 bases; junction bases not matched to a gene: 9. The CDR3 contains 15 residues. The chain's CDR3 is CASSAQGAGNYEQYF. The DNA of the CDR3 is TGCGCCAGCAGCGCCCAGGGGGCAGGGAACTACGAGCAGTACTTC.

V usage is TRBV2 and J usage is TRBJ2-7, with D perhaps matching TRBD1 (5 bases). Deletions cut 10 bases from V and 1 base from J, with 23 bases between. This CDR3 is built from 16 residues. From germline, CDR1 is SNHLY and CDR2 FYNNEI. The CDR3 bases are TGTGCCACACAACCGCCGCGAGCAGGGAAGTCCTACGAGCAGTACTTC. Its protein product is CATQPPRAGKSYEQYF.

The rearrangement uses TRBV10-3 and TRBJ2-7, with D perhaps matching TRBD2 (6 bases). The V end lost 4 bases, the J end lost 6 bases, and 13 bases lay between the germline ends. CDR3 length: 13 residues. Looked up from germline, CDR1 is ENHRY and CDR2 is SYGVKD. The CDR3 here is CAISAGGTVEQYF. CDR3 nucleotide sequence: TGTGCCATCAGTGCCGGCGGGACGGTCGAGCAGTACTTC.

The rearrangement uses TRBV13 and TRBJ2-7; TRBD1 might be the D (5 bases). The CDR3 is 12 amino acids. Germline V gene lookup returns CDR1 PRHDT and CDR2 FYEKMQ (reference sequence). With 2 bases removed from V and 3 bases from J, the gap between germline ends came to 5 bases. This CDR3 reads CASSLRGYEQYF. The DNA of the CDR3 is TGTGCCAGCAGCTTAAGGGGCTACGAGCAGTACTTC.

The sample holds one count of this clone. The V and J genes are TRBV28 and TRBJ2-3; D might be TRBD1 (6 bases). The CDR3 runs to 16 residues. Germline assignment: CDR1 MDHEN and CDR2 SYDVKM. The germline V and J ends were trimmed by 3 bases and 1 base, with 14 bases remaining between them. The CDR3 bases are TGTGCCAGCAGTTTGGGGTTAGGGGGAGGCACAGATACGCAGTATTTT. Translation gives CASSLGLGGGTDTQYF.

The CDR3 nucleotides read TGTGCCAGTAGTATAGGCTCGACTAGCGGGAGGGCCTTGCACGAGCAGTACTTC. Its protein is CASSIGSTSGRALHEQYF. The chain combines TRBV19 with TRBJ2-7, with 14 nucleotides matching TRBD2. The CDR3 is made up of 18 amino acids. Looked up from germline, CDR1 is LNHDA and CDR2 is SQIVND (reference sequence). The V gene end was trimmed by 1 base and the J gene end by 5 bases; junction bases not matched to a gene: 10. The variable domain in full, with the rest retrieved from reference TRBV19 and TRBJ2-7, is DGGITQSPKYLFRKEGQNVTLSCEQNLNHDAMYWYRQDPGQGLRLIYYSQIVNDFQKGDIAEGYSVSREKKESFPLTVTSAQKNPTAFYLCASSIGSTSGRALHEQYFGPGTRLTVT.

J is TRBJ2-2 and V is TRBV4-1, with TRBD1 matching over 8 bases. With 4 bases clipped from V and 4 bases from J, the junction kept 11 bases outside the gene matches. CDR1 MGHRA and CDR2 YSYEKL come from the germline V gene. This CDR3 is 17 amino acids long. The CDR3 is CASSRVSGTGSTGELFF. For the CDR3, the DNA is TGCGCCAGCAGCCGAGTATCCGGGACAGGAAGCACCGGGGAGCTGTTTTTT.

V and J are TRBV20-1 and TRBJ1-2; D gene ambiguous. The CDR3 runs 11 residues. The V end was cut by 4 bases, the J end by 5 bases, with 8 bases between. CDR1 DFQATT and CDR2 SNEGSKA come from the germline V gene (reference sequence). The CDR3 DNA is TGCAGTGCTAACCCGGTTTATGGCTACACCTTC. Encoded protein: CSANPVYGYTF.

V gene TRBV7-9 combines with J gene TRBJ2-3, with 8 bases lining up with TRBD2. The CDR3 consists of 16 residues. The germline CDR1 and CDR2 sequences are SEHNR and FQNEAQ (reference sequence). With 5 bases clipped from V and 1 base from J, the junction kept 8 bases outside the gene matches. The DNA of the CDR3 is TGTGCCAGCAGCCCCAGCGGGAGTGGGGGCACAGATACGCAGTATTTT. Its translation is CASSPSGSGGTDTQYF.

V and J are TRBV25-1 and TRBJ2-7, with TRBD1 matching over 10 bases. Trimming took 4 bases from V and 5 from J; bases not matched to a gene: 11. The CDR3 is 16 residues long. Germline CDR1 is MGHDK and CDR2 is SYGVNS. DNA for the CDR3: TGTGCCAGCAGTGTAACCGGGACAGGGGCTTTCAACGAGCAGTACTTC. Its protein product is CASSVTGTGAFNEQYF.

Only one count was recorded for this clone. The J gene is TRBJ1-6, the V gene TRBV7-9; maybe TRBD1 (5 bases). The CDR3 consists of 12 residues. Germline-derived CDR1 and CDR2 are SEHNR and FQNEAQ (reference sequence). V was pared by 6 bases and J by 9 bases, with 9 bases between. CDR3 protein: CASRSGFSPLHF. The CDR3 DNA reads TGTGCCAGCAGATCAGGGTTTTCACCCCTCCACTTT.

The chain combines TRBV2 with TRBJ2-2; D might be TRBD1 (6 bases). Germline assignment: CDR1 SNHLY and CDR2 FYNNEI. The CDR3 consists of 14 residues. With 8 bases removed from V and 0 bases from J, the gap between germline ends came to 10 bases. CDR3 protein: CASSRQANTGELFF. The CDR3 DNA is TGTGCCAGCTCGAGACAGGCGAACACCGGGGAGCTGTTTTTT.